This entry features one TCR beta chain sequence. Its antigen remains unknown. This entry comes from a study of T cell responses to AZD1222 COVID-19 vaccine. Study outcomes and limitations: Seropositive status at baseline applied to only 6 or 7 AZD1222 recipients.

Clones were sequenced by immunoSEQ multiplex PCR, and TCRdb holds only the in-frame ones, with some missing. The sample yields some 110,000 clones, around 89% seen once. The sample here was peripheral blood, taken 28 days after the second AZD1222 dose. The TCR was taken from an adult who received the AZD1222 COVID-19 vaccine.

CDR3 coding DNA: TGTGCCAGTAGTGAGAGGACAGGGAGGGATCAGCCCCAGCATTTT. It is translated as CASSERTGRDQPQHF. The chain is built from TRBV19 and TRBJ1-5, with 8 bases lining up with TRBD1. V lost 5 bases, J lost 5 bases, and 8 bases stayed unmatched. CDR3 length equals 15 residues. The germline V gene has CDR1 LNHDA and CDR2 SQIVND (reference sequence).